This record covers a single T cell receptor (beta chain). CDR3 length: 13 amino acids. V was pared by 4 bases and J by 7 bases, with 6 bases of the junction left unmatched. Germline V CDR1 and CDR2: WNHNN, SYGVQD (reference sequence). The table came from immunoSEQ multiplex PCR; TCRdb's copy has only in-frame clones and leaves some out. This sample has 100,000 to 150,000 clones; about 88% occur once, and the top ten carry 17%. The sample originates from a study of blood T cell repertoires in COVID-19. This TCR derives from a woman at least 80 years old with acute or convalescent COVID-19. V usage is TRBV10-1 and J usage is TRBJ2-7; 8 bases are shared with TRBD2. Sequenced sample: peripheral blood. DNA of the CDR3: TGCGCCAGCAGTGCAGCGGGAGCGCCAGAGCAGTACTTC. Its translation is CASSAAGAPEQYF.